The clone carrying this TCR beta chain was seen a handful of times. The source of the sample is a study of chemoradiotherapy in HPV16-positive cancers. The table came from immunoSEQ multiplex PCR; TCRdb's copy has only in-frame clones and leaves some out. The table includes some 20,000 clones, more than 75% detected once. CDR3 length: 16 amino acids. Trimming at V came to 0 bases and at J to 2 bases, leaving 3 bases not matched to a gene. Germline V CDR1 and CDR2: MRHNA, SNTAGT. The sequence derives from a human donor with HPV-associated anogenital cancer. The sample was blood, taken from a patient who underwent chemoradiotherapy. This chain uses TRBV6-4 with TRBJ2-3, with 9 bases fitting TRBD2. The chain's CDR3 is CASSDSSGGDTDTQYF. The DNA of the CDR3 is TGTGCCAGCAGTGACTCTAGCGGGGGCGACACAGATACGCAGTATTTT.